The clone carrying this TCR beta chain was counted once. V trimming: 4 bases; J trimming: 7 bases; junction bases outside the gene matches: 2. The germline V gene encodes CDR1 SGHNT and CDR2 YYREEE (reference sequence). CDR3 size: 12 residues. This record belongs to a study of Tregs in tolerant kidney transplant recipients. Using immunoSEQ multiplex PCR, the repertoire was profiled, and TCRdb retains in-frame clones only, with some absent. In the table there are about 66,000 clones, more than 90% of which are singletons. Unstimulated regulatory T cells (CD4+CD25+CD127-), CD4+CD25- non-regulatory cells, CD4 and CD8 cells were FACS-sorted from thawed PBMCs.

The source is a human donor who received a combined kidney and bone marrow transplant. The chain links TRBV5-4 to TRBJ1-2, with 9 bases matching TRBD1. Specimen: CD8+ T cells from blood, collected before the transplant. CDR3 coding DNA: TGTGCCAGCAGCGGGGACAGGGTTGGCTACACCTTC. Encoded protein: CASSGDRVGYTF.